The entry that follows covers one TCR beta chain sequence. This entry is derived from a study of cytomegalovirus exposure and HLA in healthy donors. The PCR had 60 Vbeta and 13 Jbeta primers. TCRdb's table, derived via immunoSEQ multiplex PCR, lists solely in-frame clones and lacks some. The sample gives some 130,000 clones, more than 65% of which show up once; 4.2% is in the top ten. The CDR3 spans 14 residues. This chain links TRBV21-1 with TRBJ2-2; the DNA was not used to check the table's D call, TRBD2. TRBV21-1 is annotated as a pseudogene. This sequence originates from a male donor in good health and CMV-seropositive. Sample: PBMCs. This CDR3 reads CASIGGRDTGELFF. The CDR3 DNA sequence: TGTGCCTCCATCGGCGGGAGGGACACCGGGGAGCTGTTTTTT.